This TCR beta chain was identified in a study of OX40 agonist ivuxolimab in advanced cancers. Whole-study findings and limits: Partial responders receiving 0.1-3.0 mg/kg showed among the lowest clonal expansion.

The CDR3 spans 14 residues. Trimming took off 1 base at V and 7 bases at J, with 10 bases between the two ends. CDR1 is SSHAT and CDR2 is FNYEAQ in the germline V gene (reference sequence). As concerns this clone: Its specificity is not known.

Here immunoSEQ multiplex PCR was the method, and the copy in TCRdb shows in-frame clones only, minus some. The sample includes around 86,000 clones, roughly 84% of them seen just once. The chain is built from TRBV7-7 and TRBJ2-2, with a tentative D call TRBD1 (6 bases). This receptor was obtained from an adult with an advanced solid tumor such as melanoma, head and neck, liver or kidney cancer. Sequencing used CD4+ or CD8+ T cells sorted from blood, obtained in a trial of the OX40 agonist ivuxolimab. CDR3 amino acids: CASSLDPGVGELFF. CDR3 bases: TGTGCCAGCAGCTTAGATCCAGGGGTCGGGGAGCTGTTTTTT.